This TCR beta chain originates from a study of blood T cell repertoires in COVID-19. Assay used: immunoSEQ multiplex PCR; TCRdb lists only in-frame clones, some missing. The data hold some 180,000 clones, with 85% to 90% observed a single time. Germline V lookup: CDR1 SGHTA, CDR2 FQGNSA. The CDR3 runs 16 residues. Unmatched junction bases numbered 6, after V lost 5 bases and J lost 1 base. The gene calls are TRBV7-2 and TRBJ1-5; 9 bases line up with TRBD1. Sequencing used peripheral blood. The TCR sequence derives from a man aged 50 or older who had recovered from COVID-19. CDR3 amino acids: CASSPWTGVSNQPQHF. The CDR3 coding sequence is TGTGCCAGCAGCCCTTGGACAGGGGTGAGCAATCAGCCCCAGCATTTT.